The 10 T cell receptor beta chains presented below share a single source sample, sequenced in a study of CDR3 diversity in severe acne. TCRdb passed the PCR reads through MiXCR, listing each CDR3 protein once. The data show almost 85,000 distinct CDR3 sequences, approximately 51% seen once. The sample comprised blood. Receptor source: a male donor in good health, without acne.

This clonotype was seen repeatedly, ten times or more. The J gene is TRBJ2-5, the V gene TRBV29-1; 7 bases match TRBD1. The CDR3 extends over 15 amino acids. Per the germline V gene, CDR1 is SQVTM and CDR2 is ANQGSEA. Losses at the gene ends were 0 bases for V and 2 bases for J; bases not matched to a gene: 6. The CDR3 bases are TGCAGCGTTGAAGACGTAGGCAGGGGGCAAGAGACCCAGTACTTC. Its protein product is CSVEDVGRGQETQYF. Based on the CDR3 plus reference TRBV29-1 and TRBJ2-5, the full variable domain is SAVISQKPSRDICQRGTSLTIQCQVDSQVTMMFWYRQQPGQSLTLIATANQGSEATYESGFVIDKFPISRPNLTFSTLTVSNMSPEDSSIYLCSVEDVGRGQETQYFGPGTRLLVL.

J is TRBJ2-7 and V is TRBV25-1; perhaps TRBD1 as D (5 bases). Looked up from germline, CDR1 is MGHDK and CDR2 is SYGVNS. Deletions cut 4 bases from V and 0 bases from J, with 13 bases between. This CDR3 spans 15 amino acids. As DNA, the CDR3 is TGTGCCAGCAGTGCCCGGACATTGACCTCCTACGAGCAGTACTTC. It translates to CASSARTLTSYEQYF.

The chain uses TRBV20-1 and TRBJ2-2; TRBD1 aligns across 9 bases. The CDR3 is 16 amino acids. Germline CDR1 is DFQATT and CDR2 is SNEGSKA (reference sequence). V was clipped by 6 bases and J by 8 bases; unmatched bases: 16. This CDR3 is CSAGVQGANLPGELFF. In DNA form, the CDR3 reads TGCAGTGCGGGGGTACAGGGGGCGAACTTACCTGGGGAGCTGTTTTTT.

The table lists this clonotype with a count of one. The chain has TRBV20-1 and TRBJ2-1; 11 positions agree with TRBD2. The CDR3 consists of 15 residues. Germline-derived CDR1 and CDR2 are DFQATT and SNEGSKA (reference sequence). V was clipped by 5 bases and J by 5 bases; unmatched bases: 8. The chain's CDR3 is CSAHRPSGGNNEQFF. CDR3 DNA: TGCAGTGCTCACCGGCCTAGCGGGGGGAACAATGAGCAGTTCTTC.

This clonotype was picked up a small number of times. CDR3 region: CSARDETGSALQEQYF. The CDR3 DNA reads as TGCAGTGCTAGAGATGAGACAGGGTCGGCCCTCCAAGAGCAGTACTTC. V is TRBV20-1 and J is TRBJ2-7, with TRBD1 identical over 7 bases. CDR1 is DFQATT, CDR2 SNEGSKA, per germline (reference sequence). J gave up 7 bases and V 0 bases, and 15 bases lay outside the gene matches. The CDR3 is 16 amino acids.

A word on this clonotype: This may stem from a read error, because a much larger clone lies one nucleotide away. The chain employs TRBV7-9 and TRBJ1-2, with 8 positions matching TRBD1. Trimming removed 4 bases from V and 5 bases from J; junction bases left unmatched: 9. The CDR3 extends over 15 amino acids. Germline CDR1 is SEHNR and CDR2 is FQNEAQ (reference sequence). Written as DNA, the CDR3 is TGTGCCAGCAGCTCACCCCCGGGGACAGGTTATGGCTACACCTTC. This codes for CASSSPPGTGYGYTF. Together with reference TRBV7-9 and TRBJ1-2, the CDR3 gives the full variable domain: DTGVSQNPRHKITKRGQNVTFRCDPISEHNRLYWYRQTLGQGPEFLTYFQNEAQLEKSRLLSDRFSAERPKGSFSTLEIQRTEQGDSAMYLCASSSPPGTGYGYTFGSGTRLTVV.

This clonotype turned up a few times. V is TRBV10-3 and J is TRBJ2-7; 8 nucleotides agree with TRBD1. This CDR3 region has 15 residues. The V and J ends lost 2 bases and 2 bases, in that order; junction bases with no gene match: 5. Germline V gives CDR1 ENHRY, CDR2 SYGVKD. This chain's CDR3 is CAISEGQGWTYEQYF. In nucleotides, the CDR3 is TGTGCCATCAGTGAGGGACAGGGCTGGACCTACGAGCAGTACTTC.

The chain joins TRBV20-1 to TRBJ2-5, with 7 nucleotides matching TRBD2. V trimming: 5 bases; J trimming: 5 bases; junction bases outside the gene matches: 8. Germline V gene data show CDR1 as DFQATT and CDR2 as SNEGSKA (reference sequence). This CDR3 has 13 residues. CDR3 amino acids: CSAGSGAGETQYF. In nucleotides, the CDR3 is TGCAGTGCTGGGAGCGGGGCGGGGGAGACCCAGTACTTC.

The chain couples TRBV15 to TRBJ2-7; 13 nucleotides align to TRBD2. The germline CDR1 and CDR2 sequences are LNHNV and YYDKDF (reference sequence). This CDR3 is 20 amino acids long. With 2 bases clipped from V and 7 bases from J, the junction kept 20 bases outside the gene matches. The CDR3 spells CATSRHSWAGTSGDPLEQYF. The CDR3, as DNA: TGTGCCACCAGCAGACACAGTTGGGCCGGGACTAGCGGGGATCCTTTGGAGCAGTACTTC.

The chain is built from TRBV25-1 and TRBJ1-5; no definite D call. Germline assignment: CDR1 MGHDK and CDR2 SYGVNS. The CDR3 is 15 residues long. The V end was cut by 5 bases, the J end by 3 bases, with 14 bases between. CDR3 in amino acids: CASSLVLGNNQPQHF. The CDR3 region has the DNA TGTGCCAGCAGTTTGGTCTTAGGGAACAATCAGCCCCAGCATTTT. Full variable domain (remainder filled in from reference TRBV25-1 and TRBJ1-5): EADIYQTPRYLVIGTGKKITLECSQTMGHDKMYWYQQDPGMELHLIHYSYGVNSTEKGDLSSESTVSRIRTEHFPLTLESARPSHTSQYLCASSLVLGNNQPQHFGDGTRLSIL.